Sequencing of this T cell receptor (beta chain) was carried out in a study of T cell responses to AZD1222 COVID-19 vaccine. V gave up 5 bases and J gave up 0 bases, with 14 bases separating them. Germline assignment: CDR1 SEHNR and CDR2 FQNEAQ (reference sequence). The CDR3 length is 15 residues. TCRdb's copy holds only in-frame clones and misses some; the assay was immunoSEQ multiplex PCR. The top ten clones hold 7% to 8% of a sample with around 120,000 clones, about nine tenths of them seen once. This TCR came from an adult in good health. Sequenced material: peripheral blood, taken on day 0 of AZD1222 vaccination. V is TRBV7-9 and J is TRBJ2-7, with D hard to call. This chain's CDR3 is CASSNADVGSYEQYF. The CDR3 DNA sequence: TGTGCCAGCAGCAACGCGGACGTCGGCTCCTACGAGCAGTACTTC. Full variable domain (missing parts from reference TRBV7-9 and TRBJ2-7): DTGVSQNPRHKITKRGQNVTFRCDPISEHNRLYWYRQTLGQGPEFLTYFQNEAQLEKSRLLSDRFSAERPKGSFSTLEIQRTEQGDSAMYLCASSNADVGSYEQYFGPGTRLTVT.